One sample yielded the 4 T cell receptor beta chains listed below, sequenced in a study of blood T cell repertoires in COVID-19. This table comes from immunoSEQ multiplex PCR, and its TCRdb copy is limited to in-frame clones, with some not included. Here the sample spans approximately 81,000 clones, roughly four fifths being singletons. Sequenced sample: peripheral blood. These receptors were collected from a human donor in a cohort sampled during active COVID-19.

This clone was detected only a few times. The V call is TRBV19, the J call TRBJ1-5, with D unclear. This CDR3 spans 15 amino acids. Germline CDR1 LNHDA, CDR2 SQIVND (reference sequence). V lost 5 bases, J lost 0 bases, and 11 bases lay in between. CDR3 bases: TGTGCCAGTAGTTCGACATATTATAGCAATCAGCCCCAGCATTTT. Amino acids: CASSSTYYSNQPQHF.

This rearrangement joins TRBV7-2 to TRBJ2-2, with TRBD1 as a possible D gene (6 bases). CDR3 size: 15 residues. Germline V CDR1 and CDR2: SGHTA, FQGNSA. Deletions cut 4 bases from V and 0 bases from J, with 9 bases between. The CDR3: CASSWGQTNTGELFF. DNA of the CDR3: TGTGCCAGCAGCTGGGGACAAACGAACACCGGGGAGCTGTTTTTT.

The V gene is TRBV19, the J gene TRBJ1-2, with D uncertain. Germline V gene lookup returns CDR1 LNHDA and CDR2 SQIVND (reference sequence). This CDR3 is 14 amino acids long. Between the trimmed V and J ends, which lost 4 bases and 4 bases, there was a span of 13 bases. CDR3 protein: CASSKKGGPYGYTF. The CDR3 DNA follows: TGTGCCAGTAGTAAGAAGGGAGGGCCCTATGGCTACACCTTC.

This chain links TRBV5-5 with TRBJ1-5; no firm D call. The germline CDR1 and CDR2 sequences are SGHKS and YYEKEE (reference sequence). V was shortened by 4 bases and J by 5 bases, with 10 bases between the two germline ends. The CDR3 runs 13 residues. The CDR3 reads CASSPHMDQPQHF. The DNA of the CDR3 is TGTGCCAGCAGCCCCCACATGGATCAGCCCCAGCATTTT.